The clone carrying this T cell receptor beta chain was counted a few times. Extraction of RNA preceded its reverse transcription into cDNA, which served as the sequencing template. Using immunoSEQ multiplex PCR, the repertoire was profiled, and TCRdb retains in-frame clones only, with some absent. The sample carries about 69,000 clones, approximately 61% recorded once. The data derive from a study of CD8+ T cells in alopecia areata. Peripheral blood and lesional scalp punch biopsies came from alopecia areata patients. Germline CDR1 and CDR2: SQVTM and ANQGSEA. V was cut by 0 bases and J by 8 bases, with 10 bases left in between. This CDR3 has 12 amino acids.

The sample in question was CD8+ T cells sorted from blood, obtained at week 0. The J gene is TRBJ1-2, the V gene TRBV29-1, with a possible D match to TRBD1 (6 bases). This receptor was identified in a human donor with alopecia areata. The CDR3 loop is CSVEDLGQGYTF. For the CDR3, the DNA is TGCAGCGTTGAAGATCTGGGACAAGGCTACACCTTC.